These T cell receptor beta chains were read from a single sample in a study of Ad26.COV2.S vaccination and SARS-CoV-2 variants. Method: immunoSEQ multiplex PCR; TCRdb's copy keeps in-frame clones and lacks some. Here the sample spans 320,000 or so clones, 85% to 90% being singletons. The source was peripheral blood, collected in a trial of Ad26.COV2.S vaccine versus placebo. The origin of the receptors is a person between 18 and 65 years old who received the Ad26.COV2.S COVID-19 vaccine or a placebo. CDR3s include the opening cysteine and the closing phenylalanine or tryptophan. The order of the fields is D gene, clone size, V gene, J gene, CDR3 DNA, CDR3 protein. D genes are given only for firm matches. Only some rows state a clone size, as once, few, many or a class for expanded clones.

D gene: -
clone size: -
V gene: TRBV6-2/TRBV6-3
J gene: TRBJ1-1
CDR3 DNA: TGTGCCAGCAGCCCCTCGAGCACTGAAGCTTTCTTT
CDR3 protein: CASSPSSTEAFF

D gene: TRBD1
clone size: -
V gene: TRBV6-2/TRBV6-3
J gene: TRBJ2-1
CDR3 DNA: TGTGCCAGCAGCGACGGACAGGGGGTGTACAATGAGCAGTTCTTC
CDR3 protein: CASSDGQGVYNEQFF

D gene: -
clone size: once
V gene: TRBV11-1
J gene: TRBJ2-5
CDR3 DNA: TGTGCCAGCAGCTTATCCGGGAGCCAGTACTTC
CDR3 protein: CASSLSGSQYF

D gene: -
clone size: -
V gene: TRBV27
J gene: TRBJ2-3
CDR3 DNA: TGTGCCAGCAGTTTAGTACTACACACAGATACGCAGTATTTT
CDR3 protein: CASSLVLHTDTQYF

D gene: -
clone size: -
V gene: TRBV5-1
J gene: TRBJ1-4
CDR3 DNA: TGCGCCAGCAGCTTCAGGGGAACTAATGAAAAACTGTTTTTT
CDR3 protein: CASSFRGTNEKLFF

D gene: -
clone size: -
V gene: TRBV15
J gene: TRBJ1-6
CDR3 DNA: TGTGCCACCAGCAGAAACCGGGCCGACGGTTCACCCCTCCACTTT
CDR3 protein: CATSRNRADGSPLHF

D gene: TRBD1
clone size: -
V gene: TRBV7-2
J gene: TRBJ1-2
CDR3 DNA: TGTGCCAGTCTGACAGGGGCTGGGGGCTATGGCTACACCTTC
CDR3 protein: CASLTGAGGYGYTF

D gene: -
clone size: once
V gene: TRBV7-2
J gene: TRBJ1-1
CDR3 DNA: TGTGCCAGCAGCTTTACAAGGGCTCTTGAAGCTTTCTTT
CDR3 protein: CASSFTRALEAFF

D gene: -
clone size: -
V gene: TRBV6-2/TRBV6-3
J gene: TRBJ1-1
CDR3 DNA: TGTGCCAGCAGTTACGGTAGACAGGTCGAAGCTTTCTTT
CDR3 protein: CASSYGRQVEAFF

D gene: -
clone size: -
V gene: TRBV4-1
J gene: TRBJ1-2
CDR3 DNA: TGCGCCAGCAGCCAGAAAGAGCAACTGCATGGCTACACCTTC
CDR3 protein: CASSQKEQLHGYTF

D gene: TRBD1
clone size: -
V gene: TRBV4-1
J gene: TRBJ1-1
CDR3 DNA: TGCGCCAGCAGCCTTCGGACAGGGACTGAAGCTTTCTTT
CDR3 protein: CASSLRTGTEAFF

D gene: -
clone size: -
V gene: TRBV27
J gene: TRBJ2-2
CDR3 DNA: TGTGCCAGCAGTTTAGTGGGGACTGGGCTCGGTAGCGGGGAGCTGTTTTTT
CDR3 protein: CASSLVGTGLGSGELFF

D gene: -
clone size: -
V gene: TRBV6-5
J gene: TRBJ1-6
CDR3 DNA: TGTGCCACCGGACAATCTACGGGGGTTTCACCCCTCCACTTT
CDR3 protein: CATGQSTGVSPLHF

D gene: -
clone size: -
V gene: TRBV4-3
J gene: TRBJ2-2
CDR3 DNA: TGCGCCAGCAGCCTGAGTTCGGGGCCGAACACCGGGGAGCTGTTTTTT
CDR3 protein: CASSLSSGPNTGELFF

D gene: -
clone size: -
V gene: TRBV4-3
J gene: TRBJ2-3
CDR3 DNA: TGCGCCAGCAGCCAAGATGGGGACGGGAGTGTAGATACGCAGTATTTT
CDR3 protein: CASSQDGDGSVDTQYF

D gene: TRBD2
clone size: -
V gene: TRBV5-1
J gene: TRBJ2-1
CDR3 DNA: TGCGCCAGCAACGGGGGGGTACGGTCCAATGAGCAGTTCTTC
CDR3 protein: CASNGGVRSNEQFF

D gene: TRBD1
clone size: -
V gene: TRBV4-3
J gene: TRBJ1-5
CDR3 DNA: TGCGCCAGCAGCCAAGATCCCACAGGGGGCCAGCCCCAGCATTTT
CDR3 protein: CASSQDPTGGQPQHF

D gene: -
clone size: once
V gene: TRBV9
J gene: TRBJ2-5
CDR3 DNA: TGTGCCAGCAGCGTATCCCCGGGGCTGGAGACCCAGTACTTC
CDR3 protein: CASSVSPGLETQYF

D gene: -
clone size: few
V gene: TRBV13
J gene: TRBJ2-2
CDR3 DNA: TGTGCCAGCAGCGGGGGGCTCCGTCAAGGGACCGGGGAGCTGTTTTTT
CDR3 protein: CASSGGLRQGTGELFF

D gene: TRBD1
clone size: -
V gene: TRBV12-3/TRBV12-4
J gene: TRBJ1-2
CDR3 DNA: TGTGCCAGCAGACCAACAGGGGACCATGGCTACACCTTC
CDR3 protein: CASRPTGDHGYTF